This T cell receptor beta chain appears in the sequencing data of a study of shared clonotypes between healthy human individuals. Adults of Caucasian background living in Nashville, Tennessee made up all donors. This CDR3 is 14 amino acids long. Per germline, CDR1 MNHNY and CDR2 SVGAGI (reference sequence). V was trimmed by 2 bases and J by 2 bases, leaving 9 bases between them. Sequencing used immunoSEQ multiplex PCR; TCRdb keeps in-frame clones, though not all of them. Of millions of clones listed, around nine tenths are singletons. Sequencing used naive CD4+ T cells sorted from blood. This sample's subset: CD45RA+ positively selected. The TCR comes from a young man in good health. The chain recombines TRBV6-6 with TRBJ2-5, with D possibly being TRBD2 (6 bases). CDR3 region: CASSYGTSQETQYF. The CDR3 DNA sequence: TGTGCCAGCAGTTACGGGACTTCTCAAGAGACCCAGTACTTC.